The sequence of this T cell receptor (beta chain) was determined in a study of blood T cells in healthy people across ages (dated by TCRdb to about 2015). For the wider study: In model experiments, template switching captured roughly one uniquely barcoded TCR beta cDNA molecule for every two T cells. For two donors (one aged 18 to 30 and one aged 80 or older), the study analyzed two additional independent replicas of 1 million unique cDNA reads from the same blood draw. The donors were divided into four age groups: young (average approximately 17 years), middle-aged (approximately 39), aged (around 67) and long-lived (82). To avoid experimental bias, donors of different ages were randomly spread across the sequencing lanes. To track age-related changes in TCR beta repertoire diversity, the study relied on deep sequencing normalized with unique cDNA molecular identifiers. On the study overall, not on this receptor specifically: Because profiling used bulk unsorted PBMCs, naive and antigen-experienced compartments could not be compared conclusively. The percentage of naive T cells measured by flow cytometry correlated strongly with observed TCR beta diversity. Donor CMV infection status was unknown, potentially confounding age-related changes in expanded clonotypes. As age increased, observed TCR beta diversity per million T cells dropped in a roughly linear way, and a significant reduction was already evident by age 40. Estimates of total diversity based on one million sequenced T cells were considered lower bounds and underestimates. Compared with the aged group, the long-lived group had more naive CD4+ T cells, fewer expanded clones and increased TCR diversity, suggesting age selection.

Donors were around 37 systemically healthy Caucasian individuals from Russia aged roughly 6 to 90 years. About 10 milliliters of peripheral blood were collected from each donor into EDTA-treated Vacutainer tubes. Ficoll-Paque density-gradient centrifugation was used to isolate PBMCs, with at least 7 million per sample. Trizol reagent was used to extract total RNA from the PBMCs, yielding at least 6 micrograms per sample. Naive CD45RAhigh/CD27high T cell percentages were measured by flow cytometry on a PBMC aliquot from every donor. The library was produced with 5' RACE. A second about 7 to 12 cycle PCR used a sample-barcoded 5' primer and a J-beta primer mix. Each TCR beta cDNA molecule received a unique molecular identifier from a template-switch 5' adaptor carrying 12 random nucleotides. At least 3 million CDR3-containing paired-end reads were obtained from each sample. First-strand cDNA was synthesized from all RNA with the Mint cDNA synthesis kit, primed by a TRBC-specific oligonucleotide. Following uracil-DNA glycosylase treatment, a first 18-cycle PCR with universal primers M1SS and BC2_uni_R was performed on all cDNA. In the authors' own workflow: Each sample was normalized by randomly selecting 1 million high-quality reads, each carrying a distinct molecular identifier. Instead of being binned into consensus sequences, reads with shared molecular identifiers were discarded. MiTCR, set to a Q25 quality threshold and the strictest error-elimination algorithm, was used for CDR3 identification, clonotype clustering and error correction. A nonparametric unseen species model with Euler transformation was used to estimate lower-bound total TCR beta diversity. In TCRdb, the public reads were trimmed at Q25 with fastp and aligned with MiXCR, with productive beta chains retained. Rows matching on CDR3 protein sequence are summarized as one entry with the most common DNA and genes. The V and J calls were determined by TCRdb, not by the authors. The sample yields approximately 2,000,000 distinct CDR3 sequences; about 39% were counted once. The ten largest clones add up to 20% to 25% of the sample.

Trimming takes 4 bases off V and 3 bases off J; junction bases not matched to a gene: 13. Via the germline V gene, CDR1 is SGHRS and CDR2 YFSETQ. The CDR3 contains 16 residues, cysteine and phenylalanine counted. The DNA shown is the 48-base CDR3, in frame from base 1. As for this clonotype: There is no known antigen for this receptor. It has no much larger one-base neighbor in the sample; base qualities were not kept.

Sequenced sample: blood. The receptor comes from a human donor in good health. In this chain, TRBV5-1 is recombined with TRBJ2-7, with TRBD1 matching 7 junction bases. CDR3 region: CASSPGWDSRNYEQYF. DNA sequence: TGCGCCAGCAGCCCTGGTTGGGACAGCCGAAACTACGAGCAGTACTTC. Outside the CDR3, residues come from the reference TRBV5-1 and TRBJ2-7 proteins, so the full variable domain is: KAGVTQTPRYLIKTRGQQVTLSCSPISGHRSVSWYQQTPGQGLQFLFEYFSETQRNKGNFPGRFSGRQFSNSRSEMNVSTLELGDSALYLCASSPGWDSRNYEQYFGPGTRLTVT.